One sample yielded the 20 T cell receptor beta chains listed below, sequenced in a study of blood T cell repertoires in COVID-19. Measured with immunoSEQ multiplex PCR; TCRdb has only the in-frame clones, and not every one. The sample lists under 350,000 clones, 80% to 95% occurring once. The sequenced sample was peripheral blood. The receptors were gathered from a woman under 40 with COVID-19, enrolled during active disease.

The rearrangement uses TRBV15 and TRBJ1-5; no reliable D call. Germline V CDR1 and CDR2: LNHNV, YYDKDF (reference sequence). The germline V and J ends were trimmed by 0 bases and 7 bases, with 7 bases remaining between them. The CDR3 has 13 residues. CDR3 DNA: TGTGCCACCAGCAGAGATCCCAGGCAGCCCCAGCATTTT. It is translated as CATSRDPRQPQHF.

The chain joins TRBV28 to TRBJ1-2; D gene unclear. The CDR3 contains 12 residues. Trimming left V 8 bases short and J 7 bases short, with 14 bases between. Germline V gives CDR1 MDHEN, CDR2 SYDVKM. The DNA of the CDR3 is TGTGCCAGCCTTCAGCCGGGTGGTGGCTACACCTTC. Its translation is CASLQPGGGYTF.

The rearrangement joins TRBV5-8 to TRBJ2-3, with a possible D match to TRBD1 (5 bases). The CDR3 has 14 amino acids. With 3 bases removed from V and 3 bases from J, the gap between germline ends came to 11 bases. Germline V gene data show CDR1 as SGHTS and CDR2 as YDEGEE. CDR3 loop: CASSYSGRTDTQYF. The CDR3 DNA is TGTGCCAGCAGCTATTCAGGGCGGACAGATACGCAGTATTTT.

This chain uses TRBV3-1 (or the pseudogene TRBV3-2) with TRBJ2-4; 10 nucleotides align to TRBD2. CDR3 length: 17 residues. V shed 0 bases, J shed 8 bases, and the junction held 10 bases outside the gene matches. Germline V gives CDR1 LGHDT, CDR2 YNNKEL (reference sequence). CDR3 nucleotides: TGTGCCAGCAGCCAAGATCCTAGCGGGAGTACCGAGGACATTCAGTACTTC. It specifies CASSQDPSGSTEDIQYF.

This clone was recorded only once. The chain links TRBV28 to TRBJ2-3; TRBD1 matches at 9 bases. Germline V gene lookup returns CDR1 MDHEN and CDR2 SYDVKM. V shed 3 bases and J 0 bases; nucleotides not matched to a gene: 4. The length of the CDR3 is 16 residues. The DNA for the CDR3 is TGTGCCAGCAGTTTCTTACAGGGGGCCAGCACAGATACGCAGTATTTT. It translates to CASSFLQGASTDTQYF. The whole variable domain, remainder taken from reference TRBV28 and TRBJ2-3, is DVKVTQSSRYLVKRTGEKVFLECVQDMDHENMFWYRQDPGLGLRLIYFSYDVKMKEKGDIPEGYSVSREKKERFSLILESASTNQTSMYLCASSFLQGASTDTQYFGPGTRLTVL.

The table lists this clone with a count of one. The chain combines TRBV7-8 with TRBJ1-1, with unresolved D. The CDR3 extends over 13 amino acids. V dropped 7 bases and J dropped 5 bases, with 14 bases sitting between them. Germline assignment: CDR1 SGHVS and CDR2 FQNEAQ. The CDR3 spells CASMGVRETEAFF. The CDR3 DNA reads TGTGCCAGCATGGGAGTCCGTGAGACTGAAGCTTTCTTT.

The CDR3 DNA follows: TGCGCCAGCAGGGGAGGGGAGCTCTCCAATGAGCAGTTCTTC. Translation: CASRGGELSNEQFF. The chain uses TRBV4-3 and TRBJ2-1, with 7 bases matching TRBD2. CDR1 is LGHNA and CDR2 is YSLEER in the germline V gene. V gave up 6 bases and J gave up 6 bases; unmatched junction bases: 8. The CDR3 consists of 14 residues.

The rearrangement uses TRBV20-1 and TRBJ2-7, with 7 bases identical to TRBD1. V lost 6 bases to trimming and J lost 6 bases; unmatched junction nucleotides: 5. Germline V gives CDR1 DFQATT, CDR2 SNEGSKA (reference sequence). The CDR3 consists of 11 residues. The CDR3: CSAPTGSEQYF. CDR3 DNA: TGCAGTGCCCCGACAGGGAGCGAGCAGTACTTC.

V is TRBV5-4 and J is TRBJ2-5; 14 bases align to TRBD2. Germline V gene lookup returns CDR1 SGHNT and CDR2 YYREEE (reference sequence). This CDR3 has 17 residues. The V segment lost 4 bases and the J segment 3 bases; nucleotides outside the gene matches: 8. The CDR3 region is CASSLGTSGRGEETQYF. The CDR3 nucleotides read TGTGCCAGCAGCCTAGGGACTAGCGGGAGAGGCGAAGAGACCCAGTACTTC.

The chain links TRBV5-1 to TRBJ2-7; perhaps TRBD2 as D (6 bases). The germline CDR1 and CDR2 sequences are SGHRS and YFSETQ. V was cut by 2 bases and J by 3 bases, with 15 bases left in between. The CDR3 sequence is 15 residues long. The CDR3 nucleotides are TGCGCCAGCAGCTTTTTAGCGGAGCCAATCTACGAGCAGTACTTC. This encodes CASSFLAEPIYEQYF.

The chain combines TRBV7-2 with TRBJ1-1; D might be TRBD1 (5 bases). The V end was cut by 6 bases, the J end by 0 bases, with 11 bases between. The V gene's germline CDR1 is SGHTA and CDR2 FQGNSA. The CDR3 spans 14 residues. This chain's CDR3 is CASSSQGMNTEAFF. Here the CDR3 DNA reads TGTGCCAGCAGTTCGCAGGGCATGAACACTGAAGCTTTCTTT. Combining the CDR3 with reference TRBV7-2 and TRBJ1-1 gives the whole variable domain GAGVSQSPSNKVTEKGKDVELRCDPISGHTALYWYRQSLGQGLEFLIYFQGNSAPDKSGLPSDRFSAERTGGSVSTLTIQRTQQEDSAVYLCASSSQGMNTEAFFGQGTRLTVV.

V gene TRBV5-6 combines with J gene TRBJ2-2; D gene uncertain. Germline loops: CDR1 SGHDT, CDR2 YYEEEE. This CDR3 is built from 15 residues. V was trimmed by 1 base and J by 1 base, leaving 8 bases between them. CDR3 residues: CASSLTALNTGELFF. The CDR3 DNA reads as TGTGCCAGCAGCTTGACAGCCCTGAACACCGGGGAGCTGTTTTTT.

V is TRBV5-4 and J is TRBJ2-1, with 13 bases lining up with TRBD2. The ends lost 4 bases at V and 7 bases at J; junction bases unmatched: 11. The CDR3 is made up of 17 amino acids. Germline V CDR1 and CDR2: SGHNT, YYREEE (reference sequence). CDR3 region: CASSPKLLAGGGNEQFF. The CDR3 nucleotides are TGTGCCAGCAGCCCAAAGCTACTAGCGGGGGGGGGTAATGAGCAGTTCTTC.

The gene calls are TRBV2 and TRBJ1-1; D remains unclear. The germline CDR1 and CDR2 sequences are SNHLY and FYNNEI. The CDR3 length is 10 residues. V was pared by 7 bases and J by 3 bases, with 3 bases between. The CDR3 sequence: CASTYTEAFF. The CDR3 nucleotides read TGTGCCAGCACCTACACTGAAGCTTTCTTT.

The chain joins TRBV7-9 to TRBJ2-5, with 10 bases aligning to TRBD2. Germline loops: CDR1 SEHNR, CDR2 FQNEAQ (reference sequence). There are 16 residues in the CDR3. J lost 2 bases, V lost 5 bases, and 8 bases had no gene match. Written as DNA, the CDR3 is TGTGCCAGCAGCCATCCGGGACTAGCGACTCAAGAGACCCAGTACTTC. It is translated as CASSHPGLATQETQYF.

The V gene is TRBV11-3, the J gene TRBJ2-1; D remains unclear. CDR1 and CDR2 (germline): SGHNT, YENEEA. Trimming took 4 bases from V and 8 from J, leaving 21 bases between them. The CDR3 runs 16 residues. CDR3 in amino acids: CASSSSPLSSADEQFF. In nucleotides, the CDR3 is TGTGCCAGCAGCTCATCCCCCCTCTCCAGCGCGGATGAGCAGTTCTTC.

This clone was counted a single time. This sequence joins TRBV5-6 and TRBJ1-6; no clear D gene. Germline V CDR1 and CDR2: SGHDT, YYEEEE. This CDR3 is 16 amino acids long. Trimming removed 4 bases from V and 0 bases from J, with 11 bases in between. This CDR3 reads CASSRGRSSYNSPLHF. Here the CDR3 DNA reads TGTGCCAGCAGCCGCGGGAGGAGCTCCTATAATTCACCCCTCCACTTT.

The sample holds a few counts of this clone. This chain joins TRBV7-6 and TRBJ1-4; no clear D gene. CDR1 is SGHVS and CDR2 is FNYEAQ in the germline V gene. CDR3 length: 15 amino acids. The V end lost 1 base, the J end lost 4 bases, and 10 bases lay between the germline ends. Here the CDR3 DNA reads TGTGCCAGCAGCTTAGGTTGGGCAAGTAATGAAAAACTGTTTTTT. Protein product: CASSLGWASNEKLFF.

The chain is built from TRBV5-6 and TRBJ1-3, with D possibly being TRBD1 (5 bases). The CDR3 has 16 amino acids. Deletions cut 4 bases from V and 0 bases from J, with 14 bases between. Germline V CDR1 and CDR2: SGHDT, YYEEEE. As DNA, the CDR3 is TGTGCCAGCAGCCTTTTAAGCGGGGCCTCTGGAAACACCATATATTTT. It codes for CASSLLSGASGNTIYF.

The chain joins TRBV18 to TRBJ2-5, with 7 bases matching TRBD2. The CDR3 has 14 amino acids. After removal of 6 bases from V and 2 bases from J, the junction contained 6 bases not matched to a gene. CDR1 is KGHSH and CDR2 is LQKENI in the germline V gene. The CDR3 spells CASSLTSEQETQYF. As DNA, the CDR3 is TGTGCCAGCTCCCTAACTAGCGAACAAGAGACCCAGTACTTC.